This TCR beta chain was sequenced in a study of blood T cell repertoires in COVID-19. On the study more broadly: Specimens from acute and convalescent COVID-19 originated in the United States, Italy and Spain. T cells, B-cell-depleted T cells, or PBMCs supplied cDNA or gDNA.

V lost 9 bases to trimming and J lost 7 bases, with 21 bases between them. Germline CDR1 reads KGHDR; CDR2 reads SFDVKD. The CDR3 runs to 15 residues. In the source study's methods: Estimated nucleated cell counts came from reference gene primer amplification. Profiling relied on immunoSEQ multiplex PCR, and the TCRdb table lists in-frame clones only, not all of them. V and J calls and clone size come straight from that table; D and trimming were deduced from the DNA. Of roughly 90,000 clones in the sample, approximately 81% were seen once. Sequencing input: peripheral blood. The rearrangement links TRBV24-1 to TRBJ2-1, with D maybe TRBD1 (6 bases). The TCR originated in a man at least 80 years old with acute or convalescent COVID-19. CDR3 nucleotide sequence: TGTGCCACCGCCCCGGGCTACCCCAGGGGAAATGAGCAGTTCTTC. The encoded protein is CATAPGYPRGNEQFF.